This TCR beta chain was obtained from a study of metastatic and nonmetastatic thyroid tumors. A remark on this clone: The identical CDR3 is also encoded by other nucleotide sequences in the sample.

All patients reached thyroid surgery having received no treatment beforehand. TCRdb re-processed the PCR reads through MiXCR. The sample comprises approximately 79,000 clones, 8.6% of which are singletons, and more than 8% rests with the top ten. V shed 7 bases, J shed 3 bases, and the junction held 11 bases outside the gene matches. Per the germline V gene, CDR1 is SGHTS and CDR2 is YDEGEE. CDR3 length equals 16 residues. The TCR comes from a female donor with papillary thyroid cancer or a benign thyroid nodule (not recorded which). Some clones in this sample may be carry-over from other donors' samples. The rearrangement links TRBV5-8 to TRBJ1-5; 9 nucleotides match TRBD1. The sample was blood. The CDR3 DNA reads TGTGCCAGCCGGGACAGGGACCTCCTCTTCAATCAGCCCCAGCATTTT. Protein: CASRDRDLLFNQPQHF.